Listed below are T cell receptor beta chains from one sample, sequenced in a study of human T cells and chemical hapten exposure. TCRdb reanalysed the RACE reads using MiXCR and keeps one entry per CDR3 protein. Here the sample spans about 260,000 distinct CDR3 sequences, about 9% being singletons. The specimen was whole blood, collected in connection with sensitization to the hapten diphenylcyclopropenone (DPC). Every receptor here comes from a middle-aged woman with alopecia areata. Some clones in this sample may be carry-over from other donors' samples. Each CDR3 is given with its conserved first and last residue. D genes are given only for firm matches. Clone size is stated in some rows and not others, as once, few, many or a class when expanded.

V: TRBV7-3; D: TRBD1; size: .; J: TRBJ1-1; DNA: TGTGCCAGCAGCTTAGTGGGACAGCAGGACACTGAAGCTTTCTTT; CDR3: CASSLVGQQDTEAFF
V: TRBV7-8; D: .; size: many; J: TRBJ1-6; DNA: TGTGCCAGCAGCCAGGCCGGTTCACCCCTCCACTTT; CDR3: CASSQAGSPLHF
V: TRBV4-3; D: .; size: few; J: TRBJ2-1; DNA: TGCGCCAGCAGCCAAGAACCGCGCACACGGGGGGCAGGCTACAATGAGCAGTTCTTC; CDR3: CASSQEPRTRGAGYNEQFF
V: TRBV28; D: TRBD1; size: few; J: TRBJ1-4; DNA: TGTGCCAGCAGTTTAATGAGCGGGACAGTCAATGAAAAACTGTTTTTT; CDR3: CASSLMSGTVNEKLFF
V: TRBV27; D: .; size: .; J: TRBJ2-1; DNA: TGTGCCAGCAGTTTGTGGGCCCGGGGTTCGTACAATGAGCAGTTCTTC; CDR3: CASSLWARGSYNEQFF
V: TRBV4-3; D: .; size: many; J: TRBJ2-3; DNA: TGCGCCAGCAGCCAAGATAGGAGCCCCGGCCTCACAGATACGCAGTATTTT; CDR3: CASSQDRSPGLTDTQYF
V: TRBV12-3/TRBV12-4; D: TRBD2; size: few; J: TRBJ2-1; DNA: TGTGCCAGCAGTCCGCGGACTAGCCCGTACAATGAGCAGTTCTTC; CDR3: CASSPRTSPYNEQFF
V: TRBV5-1; D: .; size: few; J: TRBJ2-5; DNA: TGCGCCAGCAGCTTGCTTGGGCGAGAGACCCAGTACTTC; CDR3: CASSLLGRETQYF
V: TRBV18; D: .; size: many; J: TRBJ2-6; DNA: TGTGCCAGCAGCCCCCCCTCTGGGGCCAACGTCCTGACTTTC; CDR3: CASSPPSGANVLTF
V: TRBV20-1; D: TRBD2; size: few; J: TRBJ2-1; DNA: TGCAGTGCGCCTTCTACTAGCGGGGCCGTTTCGTATGAGCAGTTCTTC; CDR3: CSAPSTSGAVSYEQFF